Sample share makes the clone carrying this T cell receptor beta chain medium-sized. TCRdb reanalysed the 5' RACE reads using MiXCR and keeps one entry per CDR3 protein. The sample holds around 53,000 distinct CDR3 sequences, 9% to 15% seen once. This entry comes from a study of early T cells in non-severe SARS-CoV-2 infection. This CDR3 has 14 amino acids. V was clipped by 3 bases and J by 5 bases, with 11 bases between them. Germline loops: CDR1 LNHDA, CDR2 SQIVND (reference sequence). The V and J genes are TRBV19 and TRBJ1-5; perhaps TRBD1 as D (5 bases). This receptor was taken from an adult who was a healthcare worker with PCR-confirmed SARS-CoV-2 infection or an uninfected control (not recorded which). The material was whole blood, obtained at baseline. The CDR3 region has the DNA TGTGCCAGTAGTATTCAGGGATCTTATCAGCCCCAGCATTTT. Its protein product is CASSIQGSYQPQHF.